This T cell receptor beta chain came from a study of cytomegalovirus exposure and HLA in healthy donors. Study conclusions and caveats: Most of the TCR beta V segments (in an earlier analysis) were productive either about 90% or about 30% of the time. Accurate predictions that matched the HLA-A and HLA-B alleles of most subjects were reportedly made from TCR beta sequences. The classifier reportedly diagnosed cytomegalovirus status with high specificity and sensitivity.

CDR1 is SGHVS, CDR2 FQNEAQ, per germline. This CDR3 has 19 amino acids. With 5 bases clipped from V and 2 bases from J, the junction kept 18 bases outside the gene matches. Only a few counts were recorded for this clone. Antigen specificity is unknown. PCR primers comprised 60 Vbeta and 13 Jbeta primers. In the source study's methods: In a later analysis, roughly 11 million of around 75 million unique beta chains occurred in at least two donors. Only in-frame clones appear in the TCRdb table, and some are missing; sequencing was by immunoSEQ multiplex PCR. From that table come the V and J calls and clone size; the DNA was used to work out D and trimming. The sample lists under 150,000 clones, around 74% occurring once.

The chain employs TRBV7-8 and TRBJ2-5; the match to TRBD2 covers 9 bases. Sequencing used PBMCs. This TCR was sampled from a woman aged 18 to 35 in good health and CMV-seronegative. The CDR3 loop is CASSLGVPFAGGRQETQYF. CDR3 nucleotide sequence: TGTGCCAGCAGCCTCGGGGTTCCATTTGCGGGGGGGCGGCAAGAGACCCAGTACTTC.